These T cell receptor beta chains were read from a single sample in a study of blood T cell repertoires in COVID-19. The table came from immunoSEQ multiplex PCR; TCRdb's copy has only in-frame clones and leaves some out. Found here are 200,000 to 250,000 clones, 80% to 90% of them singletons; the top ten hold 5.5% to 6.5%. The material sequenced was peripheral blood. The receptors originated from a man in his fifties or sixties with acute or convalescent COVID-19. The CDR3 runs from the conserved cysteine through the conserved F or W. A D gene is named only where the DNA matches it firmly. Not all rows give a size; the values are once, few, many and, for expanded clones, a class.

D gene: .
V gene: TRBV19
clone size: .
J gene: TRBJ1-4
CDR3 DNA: TGTGCCAGTAGCACTCCCACAGGGTATCCTAATGAAAAACTGTTTTTT
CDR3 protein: CASSTPTGYPNEKLFF

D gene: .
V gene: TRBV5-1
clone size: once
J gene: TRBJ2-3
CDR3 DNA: TGCGCCAGCAGCAACCAGGGGGCGGGAGTGACAGATACGCAGTATTTT
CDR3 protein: CASSNQGAGVTDTQYF

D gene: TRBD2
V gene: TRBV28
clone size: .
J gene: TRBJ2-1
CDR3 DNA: TGTGCCAGCAGTCCGCTGTTGGGGGAGGGCCGTGAGCAGTTCTTC
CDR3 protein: CASSPLLGEGREQFF

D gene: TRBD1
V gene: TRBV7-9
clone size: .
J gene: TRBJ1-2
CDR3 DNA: TGTGCCACCAGCGGACAGGATACTGGCTACACCTTC
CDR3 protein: CATSGQDTGYTF

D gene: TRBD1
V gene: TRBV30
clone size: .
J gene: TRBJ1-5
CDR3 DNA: TGTGCCTGGACCTCCGGGACAGGGGGCAATCAGCCCCAGCATTTT
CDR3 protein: CAWTSGTGGNQPQHF

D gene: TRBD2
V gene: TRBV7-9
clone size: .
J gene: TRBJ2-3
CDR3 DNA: TGTGCCAGCAGCTTAGCGCAAGGGCTAGCGGGAGACACAGATACGCAGTATTTT
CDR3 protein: CASSLAQGLAGDTDTQYF

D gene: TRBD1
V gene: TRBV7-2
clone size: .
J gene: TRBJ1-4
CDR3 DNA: TGTGCCAGCAGTCCTGACAGGGGTCCGAATGAAAAACTGTTTTTT
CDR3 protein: CASSPDRGPNEKLFF

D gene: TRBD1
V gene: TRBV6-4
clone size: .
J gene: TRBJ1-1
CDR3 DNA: TGTGCCACCAATGGGACAGGGGGGGAAACTGAAGCTTTCTTT
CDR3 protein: CATNGTGGETEAFF

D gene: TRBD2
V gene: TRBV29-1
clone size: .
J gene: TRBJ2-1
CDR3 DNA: TGCAGCGTTCTAAGCGGGAGCTCCTACAATGAGCAGTTCTTC
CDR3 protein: CSVLSGSSYNEQFF

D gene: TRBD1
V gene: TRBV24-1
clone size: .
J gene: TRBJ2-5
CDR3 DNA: TGTGCCACCAGTGATAGGGGGCTGGGAAGGCAAGAGACCCAGTACTTC
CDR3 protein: CATSDRGLGRQETQYF

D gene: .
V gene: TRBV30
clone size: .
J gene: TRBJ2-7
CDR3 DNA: TGTGCCTACCAAATGGGGAGCTACGAGCAGTACTTC
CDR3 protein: CAYQMGSYEQYF

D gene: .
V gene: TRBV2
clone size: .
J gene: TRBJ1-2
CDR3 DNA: TGTGCCAGCAATCTGGTGGCCTATGGCTACACCTTC
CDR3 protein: CASNLVAYGYTF

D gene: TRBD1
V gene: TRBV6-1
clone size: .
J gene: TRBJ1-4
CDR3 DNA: TGTGCCACAGCGGACAGGAGACCAACTAATGAAAAACTGTTTTTT
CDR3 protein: CATADRRPTNEKLFF

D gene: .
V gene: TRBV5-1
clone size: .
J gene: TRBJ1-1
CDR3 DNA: TGCGCCAGCAGCCAGGGTGGAAACAAGCCTAATAATGAAGCTTTCTTT
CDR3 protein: CASSQGGNKPNNEAFF

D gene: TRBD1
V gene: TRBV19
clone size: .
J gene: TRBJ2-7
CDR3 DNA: TGTGCCAGTAGTATACTGACAGGGGGGTTGAAGGAGCAGTACTTC
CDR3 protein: CASSILTGGLKEQYF

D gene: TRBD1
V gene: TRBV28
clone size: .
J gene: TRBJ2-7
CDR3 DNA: TGTGCCAGCAGTCCTCCCCTGGGGCGGGACAGGGCTTCCTACGAGCAGTACTTC
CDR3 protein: CASSPPLGRDRASYEQYF

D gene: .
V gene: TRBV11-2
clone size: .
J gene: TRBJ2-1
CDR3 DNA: TGTGCCAGCAGCAATTTTAGGCAGGACAATGAGCAGTTCTTC
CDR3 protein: CASSNFRQDNEQFF

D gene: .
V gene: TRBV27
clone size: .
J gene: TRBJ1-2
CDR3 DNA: TGTGCCAGCAGTCCGGGCGGGGTCCCATATGGCTACACCTTC
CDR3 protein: CASSPGGVPYGYTF

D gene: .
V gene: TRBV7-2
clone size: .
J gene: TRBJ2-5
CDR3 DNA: TGTGCCAGCAGCTTATCCCGGGAGACCCAGTACTTC
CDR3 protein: CASSLSRETQYF

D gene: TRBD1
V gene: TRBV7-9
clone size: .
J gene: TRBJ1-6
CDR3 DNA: TGTGCCAGCAGCTCGGACAGGGGAAGCTCCTATAATTCACCCCTCCACTTT
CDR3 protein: CASSSDRGSSYNSPLHF

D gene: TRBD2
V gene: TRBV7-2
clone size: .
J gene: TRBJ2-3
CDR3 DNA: TGTGCCAGCAGCTCCTTGCGGGAGGATACGCAGTATTTT
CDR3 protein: CASSSLREDTQYF

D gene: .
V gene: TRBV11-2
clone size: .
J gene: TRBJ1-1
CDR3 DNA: TGTGCCAGCGGACGGGATCTGGGGACTGAAGCTTTCTTT
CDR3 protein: CASGRDLGTEAFF

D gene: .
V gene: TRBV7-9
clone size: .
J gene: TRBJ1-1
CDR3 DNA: TGTGCCAGCTGCCCTCGGGGGGAGGGGACTGAAGCTTTCTTT
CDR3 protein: CASCPRGEGTEAFF

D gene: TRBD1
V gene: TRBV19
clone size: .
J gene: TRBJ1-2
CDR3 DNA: TGTGCCAGTAGGATGTTCCCGGGACAGGGAAATAATGGCTACACCTTC
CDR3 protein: CASRMFPGQGNNGYTF

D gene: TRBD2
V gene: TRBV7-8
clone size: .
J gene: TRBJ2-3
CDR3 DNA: TGTGCCAGCAGCTTGCGGACTAGCGGGAACACAGATACGCAGTATTTT
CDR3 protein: CASSLRTSGNTDTQYF

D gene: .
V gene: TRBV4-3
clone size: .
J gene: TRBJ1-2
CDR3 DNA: TGCGCCAGCAGCCAATCCCGGGGGAGGGAGGGCTATGGCTACACCTTC
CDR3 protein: CASSQSRGREGYGYTF

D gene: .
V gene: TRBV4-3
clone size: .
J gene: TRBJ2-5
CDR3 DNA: TGCGCCAGCAGCCTAAACCGGGACTCACAAGAGACCCAGTACTTC
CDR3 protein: CASSLNRDSQETQYF

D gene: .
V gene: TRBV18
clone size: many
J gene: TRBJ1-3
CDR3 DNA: TGTGCCAGCTCACCGAAAGGCGCCTTCGGGTCTGGAAACACCATATATTTT
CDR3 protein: CASSPKGAFGSGNTIYF

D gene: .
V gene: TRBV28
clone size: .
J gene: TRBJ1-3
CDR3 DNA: TGTGCCAGCAGTCAGACAGGCGACAGGACTGGAAACACCATATATTTT
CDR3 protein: CASSQTGDRTGNTIYF

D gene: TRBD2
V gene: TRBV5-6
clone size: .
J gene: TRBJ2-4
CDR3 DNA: TGTGCCAGCAGCTGGAGAAGCGGGAGGGTGATGGCCAAAAACATTCAGTACTTC
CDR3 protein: CASSWRSGRVMAKNIQYF

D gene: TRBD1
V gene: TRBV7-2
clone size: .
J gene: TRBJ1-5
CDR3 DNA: TGTGCCAGCAGCCCCGGACAGGGAAATCAGCCCCAGCATTTT
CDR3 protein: CASSPGQGNQPQHF

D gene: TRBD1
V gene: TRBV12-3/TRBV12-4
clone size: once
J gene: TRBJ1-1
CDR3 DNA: TGTGCCAGCAGTCCAGCAAGGACAGGGGCAGCTTTCTTT
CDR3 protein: CASSPARTGAAFF